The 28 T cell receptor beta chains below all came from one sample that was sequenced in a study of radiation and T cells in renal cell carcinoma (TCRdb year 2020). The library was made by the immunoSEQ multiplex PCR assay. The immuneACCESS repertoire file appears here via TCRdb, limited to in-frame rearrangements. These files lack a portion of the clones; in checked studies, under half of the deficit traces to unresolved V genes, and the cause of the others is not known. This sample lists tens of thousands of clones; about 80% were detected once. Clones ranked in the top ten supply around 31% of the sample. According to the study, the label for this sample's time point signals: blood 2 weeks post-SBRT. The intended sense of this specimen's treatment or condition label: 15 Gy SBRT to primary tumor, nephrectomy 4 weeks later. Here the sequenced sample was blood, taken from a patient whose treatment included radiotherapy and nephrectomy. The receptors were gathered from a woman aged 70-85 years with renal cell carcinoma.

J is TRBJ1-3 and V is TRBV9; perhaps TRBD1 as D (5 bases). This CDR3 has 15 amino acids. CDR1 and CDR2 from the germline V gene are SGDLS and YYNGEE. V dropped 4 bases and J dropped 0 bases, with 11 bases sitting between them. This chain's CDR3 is CASSSGGLSGNTIYF. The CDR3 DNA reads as TGTGCCAGCAGCTCGGGGGGACTCTCTGGAAACACCATATATTTT.

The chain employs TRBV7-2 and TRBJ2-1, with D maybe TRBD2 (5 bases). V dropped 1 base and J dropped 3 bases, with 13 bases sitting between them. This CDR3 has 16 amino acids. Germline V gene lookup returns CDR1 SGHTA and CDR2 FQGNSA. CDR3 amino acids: CASSLVWSGFYNEQFF. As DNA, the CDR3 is TGTGCCAGCAGCTTAGTGTGGAGCGGCTTCTACAATGAGCAGTTCTTC.

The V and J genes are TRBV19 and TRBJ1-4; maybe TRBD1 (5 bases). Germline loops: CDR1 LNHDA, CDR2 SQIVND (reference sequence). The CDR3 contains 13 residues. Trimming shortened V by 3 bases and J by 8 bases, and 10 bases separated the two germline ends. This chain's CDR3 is CASSIRDREKLFF. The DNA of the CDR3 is TGTGCCAGTAGTATTAGGGACCGGGAAAAACTGTTTTTT.

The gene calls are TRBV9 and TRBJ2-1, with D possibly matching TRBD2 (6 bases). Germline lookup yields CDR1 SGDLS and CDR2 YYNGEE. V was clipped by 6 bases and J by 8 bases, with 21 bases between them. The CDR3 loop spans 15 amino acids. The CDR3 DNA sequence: TGTGCCAGCAACCTATTCGGGGGTACAAGCGATGAGCAGTTCTTC. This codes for CASNLFGGTSDEQFF.

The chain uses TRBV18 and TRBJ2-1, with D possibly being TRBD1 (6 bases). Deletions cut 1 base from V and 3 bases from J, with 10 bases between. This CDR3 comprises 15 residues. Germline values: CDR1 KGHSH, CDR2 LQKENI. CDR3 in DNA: TGTGCCAGCTCACCACACCCAGGGGTCTACAATGAGCAGTTCTTC. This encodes CASSPHPGVYNEQFF. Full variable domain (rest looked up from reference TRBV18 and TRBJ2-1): NAGVMQNPRHLVRRRGQEARLRCSPMKGHSHVYWYRQLPEEGLKFMVYLQKENIIDESGMPKERFSAEFPKEGPSILRIQQVVRGDSAAYFCASSPHPGVYNEQFFGPGTRLTVL.

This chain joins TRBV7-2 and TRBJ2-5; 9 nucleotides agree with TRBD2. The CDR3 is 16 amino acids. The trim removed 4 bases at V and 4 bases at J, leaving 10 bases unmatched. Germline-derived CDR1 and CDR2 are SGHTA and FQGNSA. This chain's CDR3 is CASSSYSGRRGETQYF. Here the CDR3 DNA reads TGTGCCAGCAGCTCATATAGCGGGAGAAGGGGAGAGACCCAGTACTTC.

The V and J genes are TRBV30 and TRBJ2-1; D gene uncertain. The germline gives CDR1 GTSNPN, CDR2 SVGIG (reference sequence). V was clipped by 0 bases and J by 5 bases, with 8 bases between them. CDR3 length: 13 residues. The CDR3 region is CAWSVRTHNEQFF. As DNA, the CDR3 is TGTGCCTGGAGTGTACGAACCCACAATGAGCAGTTCTTC. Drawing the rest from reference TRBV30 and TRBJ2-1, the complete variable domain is SQTIHQWPATLVQPVGSPLSLECTVEGTSNPNLYWYRQAAGRGLQLLFYSVGIGQISSEVPQNLSASRPQDRQFILSSKKLLLSDSGFYLCAWSVRTHNEQFFGPGTRLTVL.

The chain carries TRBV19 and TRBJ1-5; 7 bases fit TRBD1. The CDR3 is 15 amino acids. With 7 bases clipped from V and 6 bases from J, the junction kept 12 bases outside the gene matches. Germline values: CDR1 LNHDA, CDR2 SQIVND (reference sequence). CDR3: CASTPGQGGFQPQHF. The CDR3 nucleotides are TGTGCCAGTACCCCAGGTCAGGGGGGGTTTCAGCCCCAGCATTTT.

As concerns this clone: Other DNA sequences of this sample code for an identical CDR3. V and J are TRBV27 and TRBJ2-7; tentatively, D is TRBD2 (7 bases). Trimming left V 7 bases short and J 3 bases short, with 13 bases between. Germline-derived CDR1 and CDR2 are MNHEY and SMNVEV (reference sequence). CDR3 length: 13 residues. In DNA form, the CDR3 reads TGTGCCAGCATGGGGGGGGCCAGCTACGAGCAGTACTTC. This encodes CASMGGASYEQYF.

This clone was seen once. The DNA for the CDR3 is TGTGCCAGCAGCCAAGATCTAGGGTTCGGCGGCTACACCTTC. Its translation: CASSQDLGFGGYTF. The chain carries TRBV4-2 and TRBJ1-2, with D hard to call. The CDR3 contains 14 residues. Trimming left V 0 bases short and J 8 bases short, with 13 bases between. The germline gives CDR1 LGHNA, CDR2 YNFKEQ.

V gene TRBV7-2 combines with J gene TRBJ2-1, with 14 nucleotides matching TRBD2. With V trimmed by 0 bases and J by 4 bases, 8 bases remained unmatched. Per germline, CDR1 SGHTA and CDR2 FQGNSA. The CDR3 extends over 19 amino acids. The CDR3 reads CASSLAPGLAGGLYNEQFF. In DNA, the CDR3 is TGTGCCAGCAGCTTAGCCCCCGGACTAGCGGGAGGACTATACAATGAGCAGTTCTTC.

The CDR3 nucleotides are TGTGCCAGCAGCCGAACAGGGGATGGAACTGAAGCTTTCTTT. This sequence encodes CASSRTGDGTEAFF. V usage is TRBV6-5 and J usage is TRBJ1-1; 7 bases align to TRBD1. CDR3 length: 14 residues. Germline lookup yields CDR1 MNHEY and CDR2 SVGAGI. V dropped 6 bases and J dropped 5; count of bases not matched to a gene: 9.

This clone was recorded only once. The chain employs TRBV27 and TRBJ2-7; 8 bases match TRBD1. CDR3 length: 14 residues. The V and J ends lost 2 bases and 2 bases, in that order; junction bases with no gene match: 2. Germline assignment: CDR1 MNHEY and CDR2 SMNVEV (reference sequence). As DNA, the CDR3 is TGTGCCAGCAGTTTAGGGACAGGCCCCTACGAGCAGTACTTC. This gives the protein CASSLGTGPYEQYF.

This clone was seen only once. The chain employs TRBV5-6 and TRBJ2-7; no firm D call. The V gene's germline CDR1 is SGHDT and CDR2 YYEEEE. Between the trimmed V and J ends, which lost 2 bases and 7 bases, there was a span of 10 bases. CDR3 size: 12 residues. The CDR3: CASSLLVGEQYF. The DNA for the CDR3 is TGTGCCAGCAGCTTACTGGTCGGGGAGCAGTACTTC.

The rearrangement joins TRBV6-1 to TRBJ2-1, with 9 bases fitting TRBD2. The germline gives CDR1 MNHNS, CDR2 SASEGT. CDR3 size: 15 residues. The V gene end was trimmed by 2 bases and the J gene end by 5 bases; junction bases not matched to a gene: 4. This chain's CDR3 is CASSERASGNNEQFF. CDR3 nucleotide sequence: TGTGCCAGCAGTGAACGGGCTAGCGGGAACAATGAGCAGTTCTTC.

DNA for the CDR3: TGTGCCATCAGTCCGGGACTAGCGGGGGGAGAAGATACGCAGTATTTT. Protein: CAISPGLAGGEDTQYF. This chain uses TRBV10-3 with TRBJ2-3; 15 positions agree with TRBD2. Germline CDR1 ENHRY, CDR2 SYGVKD. Trimming removed 5 bases from V and 5 bases from J; junction bases left unmatched: 5. The length of the CDR3 is 16 residues.

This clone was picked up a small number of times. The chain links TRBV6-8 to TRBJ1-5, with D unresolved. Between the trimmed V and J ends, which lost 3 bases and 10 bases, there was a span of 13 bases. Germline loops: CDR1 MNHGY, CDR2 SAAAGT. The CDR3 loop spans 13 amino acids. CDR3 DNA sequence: TGTGCCAGCAGTTATCCCCGCTCTTGTCCCCAGCATTTT. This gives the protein CASSYPRSCPQHF.

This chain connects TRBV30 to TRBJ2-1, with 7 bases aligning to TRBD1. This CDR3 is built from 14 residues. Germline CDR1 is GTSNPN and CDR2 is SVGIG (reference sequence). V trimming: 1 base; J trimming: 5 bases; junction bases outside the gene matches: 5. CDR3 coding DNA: TGTGCCTGGAGTGAGGGGGCTGTAAACAATGAGCAGTTCTTC. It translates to CAWSEGAVNNEQFF.

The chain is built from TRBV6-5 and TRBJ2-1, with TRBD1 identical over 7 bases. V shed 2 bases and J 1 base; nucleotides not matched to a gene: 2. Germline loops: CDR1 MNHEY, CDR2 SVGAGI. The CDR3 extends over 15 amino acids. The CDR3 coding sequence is TGTGCCAGCAGTTACACAGGGGCATCCTACAATGAGCAGTTCTTC. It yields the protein CASSYTGASYNEQFF.

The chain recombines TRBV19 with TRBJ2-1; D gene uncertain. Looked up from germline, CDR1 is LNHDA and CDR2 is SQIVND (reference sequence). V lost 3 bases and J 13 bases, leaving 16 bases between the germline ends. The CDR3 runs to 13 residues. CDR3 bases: TGTGCCAGTAGTATGAAAGTGGGCGGCCATCAGTTCTTC. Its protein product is CASSMKVGGHQFF.

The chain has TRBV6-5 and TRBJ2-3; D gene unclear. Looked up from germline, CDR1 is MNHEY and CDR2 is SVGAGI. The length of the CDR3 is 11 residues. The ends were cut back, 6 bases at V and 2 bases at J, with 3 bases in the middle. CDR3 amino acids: CASRDTDTQYF. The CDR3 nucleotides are TGTGCCAGCAGGGACACAGATACGCAGTATTTT.

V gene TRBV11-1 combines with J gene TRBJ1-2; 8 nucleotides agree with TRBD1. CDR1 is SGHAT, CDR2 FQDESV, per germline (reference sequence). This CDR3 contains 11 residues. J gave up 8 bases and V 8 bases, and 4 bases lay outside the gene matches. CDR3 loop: CASRQGPGYTF. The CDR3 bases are TGTGCCAGCCGACAGGGGCCCGGCTACACCTTC. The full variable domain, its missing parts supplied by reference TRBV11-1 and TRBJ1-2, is EAEVAQSPRYKITEKSQAVAFWCDPISGHATLYWYRQILGQGPELLVQFQDESVVDDSQLPKDRFSAERLKGVDSTLKIQPAELGDSAMYLCASRQGPGYTFGSGTRLTVV.

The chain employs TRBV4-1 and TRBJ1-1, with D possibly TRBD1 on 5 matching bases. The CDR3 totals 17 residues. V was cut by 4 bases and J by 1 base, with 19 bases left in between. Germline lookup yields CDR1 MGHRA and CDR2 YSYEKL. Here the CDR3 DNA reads TGCGCCAGCAGCCTGAACCGCTGGGGGGGACGGAACACTGAAGCTTTCTTT. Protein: CASSLNRWGGRNTEAFF.

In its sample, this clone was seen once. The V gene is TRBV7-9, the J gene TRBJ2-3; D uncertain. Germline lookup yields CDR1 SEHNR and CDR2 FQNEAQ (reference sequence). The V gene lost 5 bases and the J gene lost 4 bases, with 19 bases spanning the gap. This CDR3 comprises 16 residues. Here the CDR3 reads CASSPRHQTNPDTQYF. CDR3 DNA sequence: TGTGCCAGCAGCCCCAGACACCAAACCAACCCAGATACGCAGTATTTT. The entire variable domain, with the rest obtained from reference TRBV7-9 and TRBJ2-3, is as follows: DTGVSQNPRHKITKRGQNVTFRCDPISEHNRLYWYRQTLGQGPEFLTYFQNEAQLEKSRLLSDRFSAERPKGSFSTLEIQRTEQGDSAMYLCASSPRHQTNPDTQYFGPGTRLTVL.

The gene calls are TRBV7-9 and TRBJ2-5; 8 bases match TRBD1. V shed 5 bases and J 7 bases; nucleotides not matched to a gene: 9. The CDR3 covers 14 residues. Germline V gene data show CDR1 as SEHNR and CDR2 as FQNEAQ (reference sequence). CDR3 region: CASSPKDRARTQYF. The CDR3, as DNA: TGTGCCAGCAGCCCAAAGGACAGGGCCCGGACCCAGTACTTC.

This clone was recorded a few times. The CDR3 sequence: CASRREGWYGYTF. The CDR3 DNA reads TGTGCCAGCCGCAGGGAGGGTTGGTATGGCTACACCTTC. The chain employs TRBV27 and TRBJ1-2; perhaps TRBD1 as D (5 bases). The ends were cut back, 8 bases at V and 5 bases at J, with 15 bases in the middle. The CDR3 has 13 amino acids. Germline V gives CDR1 MNHEY, CDR2 SMNVEV (reference sequence).

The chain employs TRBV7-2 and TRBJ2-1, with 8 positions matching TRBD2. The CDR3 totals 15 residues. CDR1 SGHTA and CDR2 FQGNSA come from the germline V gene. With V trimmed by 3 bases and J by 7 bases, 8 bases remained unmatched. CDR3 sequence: CASSFSGGPRNEQFF. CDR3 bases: TGTGCCAGCAGCTTTTCGGGGGGGCCACGGAATGAGCAGTTCTTC. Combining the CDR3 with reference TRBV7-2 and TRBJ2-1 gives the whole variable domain GAGVSQSPSNKVTEKGKDVELRCDPISGHTALYWYRQSLGQGLEFLIYFQGNSAPDKSGLPSDRFSAERTGGSVSTLTIQRTQQEDSAVYLCASSFSGGPRNEQFFGPGTRLTVL.

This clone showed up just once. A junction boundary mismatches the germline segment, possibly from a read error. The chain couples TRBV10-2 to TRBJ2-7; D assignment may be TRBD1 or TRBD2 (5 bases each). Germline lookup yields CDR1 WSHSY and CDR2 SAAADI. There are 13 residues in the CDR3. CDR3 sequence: CASRLPSGYEQYF. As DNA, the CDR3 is TGTGCCAGCAGACTACCTTCAGGGTACGAGCAGTACTTC.